The 10 T cell receptor beta chains in this list originate from one sample, sequenced in a study of blood T cell repertoires in COVID-19. TCRdb's table, derived via immunoSEQ multiplex PCR, lists solely in-frame clones and lacks some. Among 30,000 to 40,000 clones listed, approximately 91% were seen once. Sequenced input: peripheral blood. The receptors come from a man aged 45-65 years with active COVID-19.

The chain joins TRBV12-1 to TRBJ2-7; the table's D gene call, TRBD2, was not cross checked with the DNA. TRBV12-1 is designated a pseudogene. The length of the CDR3 is 15 residues. The chain's CDR3 is CASSLPPGSSYEQYF. As DNA, the CDR3 is TGTGCCAGCAGCCTTCCCCCCGGGAGCTCCTACGAGCAGTACTTC.

In this sample, this clone turned up once. V is TRBV3-1 (or the pseudogene TRBV3-2) and J is TRBJ2-2, with 7 bases matching TRBD2. The germline gives CDR1 LGHDT, CDR2 YNNKEL (reference sequence). After removal of 1 base from V and 7 bases from J, the junction contained 9 bases not matched to a gene. The CDR3 spans 16 residues. This CDR3 reads CASSQARGGVDGELFF. CDR3 coding DNA: TGTGCCAGCAGCCAAGCTCGCGGGGGTGTGGACGGGGAGCTGTTTTTT.

The V call is TRBV11-3, the J call TRBJ2-2; 13 bases line up with TRBD2. From germline, CDR1 is SGHNT and CDR2 YENEEA. The junction had 5 bases not matched to a gene; V was cut back by 4 bases and J by 3 bases. The CDR3 is made up of 17 amino acids. The CDR3 DNA reads as TGTGCCAGCAGCTCCACTAGCGGGGGGGGCGACACCGGGGAGCTGTTTTTT. It specifies CASSSTSGGGDTGELFF.

In this sample, this clone turned up once. The CDR3: CASSLADRGSEQYF. The CDR3 DNA reads as TGTGCCAGCAGCTTAGCAGACAGGGGCTCCGAGCAGTACTTC. V is TRBV7-2 and J is TRBJ2-7; 8 bases fit TRBD1. There are 14 residues in the CDR3. V was pared by 0 bases and J by 6 bases, with 4 bases of the junction left unmatched. Germline values: CDR1 SGHTA, CDR2 FQGNSA.

The chain has TRBV28 and TRBJ1-1, with 8 bases matching TRBD1. V trimming: 4 bases; J trimming: 1 base; junction bases outside the gene matches: 5. The germline V gene encodes CDR1 MDHEN and CDR2 SYDVKM. The CDR3 runs 15 residues. The CDR3 sequence: CASSYYRGGNTEAFF. CDR3 DNA: TGTGCCAGCAGTTACTACAGGGGGGGGAACACTGAAGCTTTCTTT.

The chain carries TRBV2 and TRBJ2-1; D may be TRBD2 (6 bases). Germline-derived CDR1 and CDR2 are SNHLY and FYNNEI. The length of the CDR3 is 10 residues. V lost 11 bases and J 8 bases, leaving 10 bases between the germline ends. This CDR3 reads CAHGGYEQFF. CDR3 DNA: TGTGCCCACGGGGGATATGAGCAGTTCTTC.

Note on this clone: The junction shows a germline mismatch at one end, possibly a read error. The chain combines TRBV7-7 with TRBJ2-2, with unresolved D. Looked up from germline, CDR1 is SSHAT and CDR2 is FNYEAQ (reference sequence). This CDR3 has 13 amino acids. The CDR3 DNA reads TGTGCTAGCAGCCCCCGGTTGGCCGGGGAGCTGTTTTTT. It specifies CASSPRLAGELFF.

The chain recombines TRBV7-6 with TRBJ2-5, with TRBD2 matching 9 bases. With V trimmed by 1 base and J by 5 bases, 5 bases remained unmatched. The CDR3 is made up of 15 amino acids. Germline V gene sequence: CDR1 SGHVS, CDR2 FNYEAQ. This CDR3 reads CASSLVAGGRETQYF. CDR3 nucleotides: TGTGCCAGCAGCTTAGTGGCGGGAGGGAGGGAGACCCAGTACTTC.

This clone showed up just once. The chain uses TRBV7-9 and TRBJ2-3, with 11 bases aligning to TRBD2. Germline V gene sequence: CDR1 SEHNR, CDR2 FQNEAQ (reference sequence). There are 16 residues in the CDR3. V lost 0 bases to trimming and J lost 9 bases; unmatched junction nucleotides: 8. As DNA, the CDR3 is TGTGCCAGCAGCTTAGCGACTAGCGGGAATCAGATCACGCAGTATTTT. Translating it yields CASSLATSGNQITQYF.

Here the CDR3 DNA reads TGTGCCACCAGCAAGACAGGGGTGGGGAATGAGCAGTTCTTC. This encodes CATSKTGVGNEQFF. The chain has TRBV15 and TRBJ2-1; TRBD1 aligns across 8 bases. The CDR3 is 14 amino acids. The ends lost 4 bases at V and 7 bases at J; junction bases unmatched: 6. Germline V gene lookup returns CDR1 LNHNV and CDR2 YYDKDF (reference sequence).